This T cell receptor beta chain derives from a study of blood T cell repertoires in COVID-19. Study-level information: The United States, Italy and Spain supplied acute and convalescent COVID-19 samples.

Unmatched junction bases numbered 3, after V lost 1 base and J lost 5 bases. The CDR3 runs 15 residues. Germline assignment: CDR1 SNHLY and CDR2 FYNNEI. Authors' methods: For nucleated cells, counts were estimated from reference gene primer amplification. Some clones are missing from TCRdb's copy, which holds only in-frame ones; the method was immunoSEQ multiplex PCR. V and J calls and clone size come straight from that table; D and trimming were deduced from the DNA. This sample yields approximately 180,000 clones, of which 80% to 90% are seen a single time; roughly 9.8% belongs to the top ten. Sequencing was done on a sample of peripheral blood. The source of this sequence is a human donor with active or convalescent COVID-19. The donor label of this sample is uncertain. The chain links TRBV2 to TRBJ1-2; 11 nucleotides line up with TRBD1. Here the CDR3 DNA reads TGTGCCAGCAGTGAAGGGACAGGGGGCGGTTATGGCTACACCTTC. This sequence encodes CASSEGTGGGYGYTF.